These 16 T cell receptor beta chains were all obtained from the same sample, sequenced in a study of T cell clonality in common variable immunodeficiency. Sequencing used immunoSEQ multiplex PCR; TCRdb keeps in-frame clones, though not all of them. This sample has under 50,000 clones, each found more than once. Specimen: peripheral blood mononuclear cells. Receptors were obtained from a person aged 18 to 75 in good health.

At least ten counts were recorded for this clone. The read ends 3 residues shy of where the CDR3 ends; the end is completed using the germline J gene. This sequence joins TRBV19 and TRBJ1-5, with D tentatively TRBD1 (6 bases). V was pared by 8 bases and J by 0 bases, with 20 bases between. CDR3 length equals 17 residues. CDR1 LNHDA and CDR2 SQIVND come from the germline V gene (reference sequence). The CDR3 DNA, read in part, is TGTGCCAGTGCAGGGGCGGTCCGGCCCAATAGCAATCAGCCC. It translates to CASAGAVRPNSNQP. The CDR3 in full is CASAGAVRPNSNQPQHF.

There are many counts of this clone. The CDR3 end falls 3 residues outside the read, so it is completed with the germline J gene. The rearrangement links TRBV18 to TRBJ1-2; no firm D call. This CDR3 has 16 amino acids. Germline V gene sequence: CDR1 KGHSH, CDR2 LQKENI. The V end lost 0 bases, the J end lost 0 bases, and 11 bases lay between the germline ends. Incomplete CDR3 DNA: TGTGCCAGCTCACCACCACTTGACATGACTAACTATGGC. This encodes CASSPPLDMTNYG. The entire CDR3 reads CASSPPLDMTNYGYTF.

This clone was counted many times. The CDR3 end lies 3 residues beyond the end of the read and is filled in from the germline J gene. The chain carries TRBV5-5 and TRBJ2-6; the D is unclear. This CDR3 has 15 amino acids. V lost 6 bases to trimming and J lost 0 bases, with 10 bases between them. The germline V gene has CDR1 SGHKS and CDR2 YYEKEE (reference sequence). CDR3 DNA (partial): TGTGCCAGCACCATCGGTGGCTCTGGGGCCAACGTC. It translates to CASTIGGSGANV. The CDR3 in its entirety is CASTIGGSGANVLTF. The full variable domain, in which reference TRBV5-5 and TRBJ2-6 provide the parts outside the CDR3, is DAGVTQSPTHLIKTRGQQVTLRCSPISGHKSVSWYQQVLGQGPQFIFQYYEKEERGRGNFPDRFSARQFPNYSSELNVNALLLGDSALYLCASTIGGSGANVLTFGAGSRLTVL.

This clone was observed a few times. A junction end diverges from the germline sequence, so it may reflect a read error. Read data end 3 residues before the CDR3 end; the end is taken from the germline J gene. The gene calls are TRBV19 and TRBJ2-1, with TRBD2 matching over 7 bases. CDR3 length equals 16 residues. The germline V gene encodes CDR1 LNHDA and CDR2 SQIVND (reference sequence). CDR3 DNA (partial): TGTGCCACTAGTATGGGGCCGGGGGGAGCTCTCAATGAG. This codes for CATSMGPGGALNE. The full CDR3 is CATSMGPGGALNEQFF.

This clone was detected a few times. The CDR3 end lies 3 residues beyond the end of the read and is filled in from the germline J gene. The identical CDR3 is also encoded by other nucleotide sequences in the sample. The chain recombines TRBV18 with TRBJ2-5; maybe TRBD1 (6 bases). Germline V gene sequence: CDR1 KGHSH, CDR2 LQKENI. There are 14 residues in the CDR3. Trimming cost V 3 bases and J 0 bases, with 8 bases left between them. CDR3 DNA, as far as it was read: TGTGCCAGCTCACCGCAGGGGTACCAAGAGACC. Encoded protein: CASSPQGYQET. The full CDR3 protein is CASSPQGYQETQYF.

This clone was seen at least ten times. The read halts 3 residues ahead of the CDR3 end, with the missing end drawn from the germline J gene. The chain combines TRBV5-1 with TRBJ2-7, with D perhaps TRBD2 (6 bases). Looked up from germline, CDR1 is SGHRS and CDR2 is YFSETQ. This CDR3 has 14 residues. Trimming cost V 2 bases and J 6 bases, with 15 bases left between them. The CDR3 is CASSLWGGAGEQYF. CDR3 bases read: TGCGCCAGCAGCTTATGGGGCGGGGCCGGCGAG.

Points on this clone: The read ends 3 residues before the CDR3 terminus; that terminus is restored from the germline J gene. The chain is built from TRBV29-1 and TRBJ1-5; D not certain. Trimming stripped 3 bases from V and 6 bases from J, with 12 bases between. The V gene's germline CDR1 is SQVTM and CDR2 ANQGSEA. The CDR3 is 13 amino acids. The CDR3 region is CSVDLVSGQPQHF. Partial CDR3 DNA: TGCAGCGTTGATCTGGTATCGGGTCAGCCC. Complete variable domain (other parts from reference TRBV29-1 and TRBJ1-5): SAVISQKPSRDICQRGTSLTIQCQVDSQVTMMFWYRQQPGQSLTLIATANQGSEATYESGFVIDKFPISRPNLTFSTLTVSNMSPEDSSIYLCSVDLVSGQPQHFGDGTRLSIL.

This clone was found many times. The CDR3 goes on 3 residues after the read ends, and that part is filled in from the germline J gene. The chain is built from TRBV4-2 and TRBJ1-6, with 11 bases identical to TRBD1. Germline trimming cut 4 bases from V and 6 bases from J; bases unmatched to any gene: 8. Germline CDR1 reads LGHNA; CDR2 reads YNFKEQ. The CDR3 covers 17 residues. The sequenced part of the CDR3 DNA is TGTGCCAGCAGCCTAGGACAGGGGGCGACCGTTAATTCACCC. It translates to CASSLGQGATVNSP. The entire CDR3 protein is CASSLGQGATVNSPLHF.

This clone has at least ten counts. The CDR3 end falls 3 residues outside the read, so it is completed with the germline J gene. The rearrangement joins TRBV19 to TRBJ2-7, with D possibly TRBD2 on 5 matching bases. The CDR3 has 14 residues. The germline gives CDR1 LNHDA, CDR2 SQIVND (reference sequence). V gave up 3 bases and J gave up 2 bases, with 11 bases separating them. The CDR3 spells CASSMASGAYEQYF. The CDR3 DNA, read in part, is TGTGCCAGTAGTATGGCCAGCGGTGCCTACGAG.

In this sample, this clone turned up many times. The CDR3 is CASSRDTGELFF. Partial CDR3 DNA: TGCGCCAGCAGTAGGGACACCGGGGAG. The chain links TRBV10-1 to TRBJ2-2; no clear D. The read terminates 3 residues before the CDR3 end, so the remaining end is supplied by the germline J gene. V was clipped by 5 bases and J by 3 bases, with 4 bases between them. This CDR3 has 12 amino acids. CDR1 is WNHNN and CDR2 is SYGVQD in the germline V gene (reference sequence).

This clone has at least ten counts. Read sequence stops 3 residues before the CDR3 end, and the germline J gene provides the missing end. V and J are TRBV5-5 and TRBJ1-2; D is uncertain. The V end lost 2 bases, the J end lost 4 bases, and 15 bases lay between the germline ends. In germline, CDR1 is SGHKS, CDR2 YYEKEE (reference sequence). CDR3 length equals 15 residues. CDR3 protein: CASSFNLNGVYGYTF. The part of the CDR3 DNA that was read is TGTGCCAGCAGCTTTAATCTGAACGGGGTCTATGGC.

This clone was seen ten or more times. The read is 3 residues too short to cover the CDR3 end, so that end is filled in from the germline J gene. Other DNA sequences from this sample encode an identical CDR3 as well. This chain uses TRBV9 with TRBJ1-2; 7 bases match TRBD1. The CDR3 consists of 13 residues. Unmatched junction bases numbered 1, after V lost 1 base and J lost 4 bases. Germline loops: CDR1 SGDLS, CDR2 YYNGEE. The chain's CDR3 is CASSVPGGYGYTF. CDR3 DNA, as far as it was read: TGTGCCAGCAGCGTACCAGGGGGCTATGGC.

This clone was detected ten times or more. The read ends 3 residues before the CDR3 terminus; that terminus is restored from the germline J gene. The V and J genes are TRBV19 and TRBJ2-3; 9 bases agree with TRBD1. Germline CDR1 is LNHDA and CDR2 is SQIVND (reference sequence). This CDR3 has 15 residues. The J segment lost 3 bases and the V segment lost 5 bases, leaving 6 bases of the junction unmatched. The sequenced part of the CDR3 DNA is TGTGCCAGTAGTCCACAGGGGGCGCGGACAGATACG. It is translated as CASSPQGARTDT. The entire CDR3 protein is CASSPQGARTDTQYF.

This clone was observed at least ten times. The read stops 3 residues short of the end of the CDR3; the missing end is completed from the germline J gene. The chain couples TRBV7-9 to TRBJ2-1; 7 bases line up with TRBD1. This CDR3 has 14 amino acids. The ends lost 3 bases at V and 6 bases at J; junction bases unmatched: 5. Germline V gene data show CDR1 as SEHNR and CDR2 as FQNEAQ (reference sequence). The DNA read from the CDR3 is TGTGCCAGCAGCTTCCGGGACAGCCCCAATGAG. Encoded protein: CASSFRDSPNE. The complete CDR3 reads CASSFRDSPNEQFF.

This clone was seen repeatedly, ten times or more. The read finishes 3 residues shy of the CDR3 end, and the germline J gene is used to complete it. The chain uses TRBV6-4 and TRBJ1-5; 8 bases map to TRBD1. Germline V CDR1 and CDR2: MRHNA, SNTAGT. Losses at the gene ends were 6 bases for V and 2 bases for J; bases not matched to a gene: 9. The CDR3 is 16 residues long. The CDR3 DNA, read in part, is TGTGCCAGCAGCGGACAGGGAAGGGTCGGCAATCAGCCC. Residues: CASSGQGRVGNQP. The entire CDR3 is CASSGQGRVGNQPQHF.

With regard to this clone: A much bigger clone sits one base away, suggesting this may be a read error. The read halts 3 residues ahead of the CDR3 end, with the missing end drawn from the germline J gene. The rearrangement uses TRBV30 and TRBJ2-2; D is undetermined. Germline V gene sequence: CDR1 GTSNPN, CDR2 SVGIG (reference sequence). CDR3 length: 12 residues. The CDR3 sequence is CAWRHVDSPLFF. The part of the CDR3 DNA that was read is TGTGCCTGGAGACACGTTGATTCACCG.